The next 15 T cell receptor beta chains were all read from a single sample in a study of cytomegalovirus exposure and HLA in healthy donors. The PCR was carried out with 60 Vbeta primers and 13 Jbeta primers. Some clones are missing from TCRdb's copy, which holds only in-frame ones; the method was immunoSEQ multiplex PCR. The table records about 200,000 clones, approximately 82% of them present only once. Sequenced: PBMCs. These receptors all stem from a woman aged 18-29 years in good health and CMV-seronegative.

The chain uses TRBV6-5 and TRBJ2-1; TRBD2 is a possible D gene (6 bases). Germline V CDR1 and CDR2: MNHEY, SVGAGI. CDR3 length: 15 residues. The V and J ends lost 5 bases and 7 bases respectively, with 18 bases between them. Here the CDR3 DNA reads TGTGCCAGCAGTGGACTCGGCGGGACGAGGAATGAGCAGTTCTTC. This translates into CASSGLGGTRNEQFF.

The chain joins TRBV11-2 to TRBJ2-4; 7 bases line up with TRBD2. The CDR3 spans 16 residues. Germline-derived CDR1 and CDR2 are SGHAT and FQNNGV. Unmatched junction bases numbered 10, after V lost 1 base and J lost 7 bases. CDR3 sequence: CASSLGASGGGNIQYF. CDR3 bases: TGTGCCAGCAGCTTAGGGGCTAGCGGAGGCGGGAACATTCAGTACTTC.

The genes are TRBV21-1 and TRBJ2-7; no DNA check was done on the table's D call, TRBD1. TRBV21-1 is a documented pseudogene. This CDR3 has 14 amino acids. As DNA, the CDR3 is TGTGCCAGCAGCAGGAGAGAAGGGGGCGACGAGCAGTACGTC. This translates into CASSRREGGDEQYV.

This clone was counted a single time. The chain joins TRBV27 to TRBJ2-1, with D unresolved. The CDR3 spans 11 residues. Trimming removed 5 bases at V and 9 bases at J, with 8 bases between. Germline V CDR1 and CDR2: MNHEY, SMNVEV (reference sequence). CDR3 in DNA: TGTGCCAGCAGTGCCTCCGGTGAGCAGTTCTTC. Translation: CASSASGEQFF.

This clone occurred once. The rearrangement joins TRBV11-3 to TRBJ2-2; D unresolved. Germline V gene lookup returns CDR1 SGHNT and CDR2 YENEEA. The CDR3 runs to 17 residues. Trimming took 2 bases from V and 0 from J, leaving 13 bases between them. The CDR3, as DNA: TGTGCCAGCAGCTTAAACGGAGATCACCCGAACACCGGGGAGCTGTTTTTT. Translation: CASSLNGDHPNTGELFF.

The rearrangement uses TRBV2 and TRBJ2-7; possibly TRBD1 for D (5 bases). Germline-derived CDR1 and CDR2 are SNHLY and FYNNEI. The CDR3 is made up of 13 amino acids. V lost 6 bases to trimming and J lost 0 bases, with 9 bases between them. The CDR3 bases are TGTGCCAGCAGGGGGCCAGGCTCCTACGAGCAGTACTTC. Translating it yields CASRGPGSYEQYF.

This clone turned up a few times. The V and J genes are TRBV6-6 and TRBJ2-7, with 7 bases lining up with TRBD2. The germline gives CDR1 MNHNY, CDR2 SVGAGI (reference sequence). This CDR3 is 13 amino acids long. V lost 5 bases and J lost 4; bases outside the gene matches: 5. CDR3 sequence reads: CASSPRGGYEQYV. Written as DNA, the CDR3 is TGTGCCAGCAGTCCACGCGGGGGATACGAGCAGTACGTC.

V usage is TRBV4-2 and J usage is TRBJ2-5; 7 nucleotides match TRBD2. The end of the DNA fits TRBJ2-7 better, so the J call may be wrong. The CDR3 has 16 amino acids. CDR1 and CDR2 from the germline V gene are LGHNA and YNFKEQ. DNA for the CDR3: TGTGCCAGCAGCCAAGACGACGGGGGGAGCTCCTACGAGCAGTACTTC. This gives the protein CASSQDDGGSSYEQYF.

V gene TRBV19 combines with J gene TRBJ2-2, with D possibly being TRBD1 or TRBD2 (9 bases each). Germline V gene sequence: CDR1 LNHDA, CDR2 SQIVND (reference sequence). This CDR3 region has 19 residues. V shed 4 bases and J shed 3 bases, with 24 bases lying between them. The chain's CDR3 is CASSTGQGWRLADTGELFF. CDR3 bases: TGTGCCAGTAGTACGGGACAGGGTTGGCGACTAGCGGACACCGGGGAGCTGTTTTTT.

The chain carries TRBV9 and TRBJ2-1; 11 nucleotides line up with TRBD2. CDR1 SGDLS and CDR2 YYNGEE come from the germline V gene. The CDR3 runs to 15 residues. With V trimmed by 0 bases and J by 8 bases, 4 bases remained unmatched. The CDR3 nucleotides are TGTGCCAGCAGCGTAGGGGGTAGCGGGAGGGATGAGCAGTTCTTC. This codes for CASSVGGSGRDEQFF.

This clone has a single count. The chain uses TRBV29-1 and TRBJ2-1; D is unresolved. CDR1 SQVTM and CDR2 ANQGSEA come from the germline V gene. The CDR3 spans 11 residues. V lost 6 bases and J lost 3, with 6 bases in between. CDR3: CSVTVYNEQFF. In DNA, the CDR3 is TGCAGCGTCACAGTCTACAATGAGCAGTTCTTC.

The V call is TRBV28, the J call TRBJ2-5; the match to TRBD2 covers 9 bases. Per germline, CDR1 MDHEN and CDR2 SYDVKM. CDR3 length: 18 amino acids. Trimming removed 10 bases from V and 5 bases from J; junction bases left unmatched: 23. CDR3 nucleotide sequence: TGTGCCAACCGTAATCCCGGGACTAGCTTGGCAGGCCACGAGACCCAGTACTTC. Its translation is CANRNPGTSLAGHETQYF.

This clone was recorded once. The gene calls are TRBV5-1 and TRBJ2-5, with TRBD1 identical over 8 bases. The J call is doubtful: the DNA matches TRBJ2-7 better. The CDR3 has 20 residues. Germline assignment: CDR1 SGHRS and CDR2 YFSETQ. CDR3 bases: TGCGCCAGCAGCTTGAATCGGTCCGAACGCCTAGACAGGGGACTCTACGAGCAGTACTTC. It encodes CASSLNRSERLDRGLYEQYF.

The CDR3 sequence: CASIQGWLTDTQYF. The CDR3 DNA follows: TGTGCCAGCATTCAGGGTTGGCTCACAGATACGCAGTATTTT. The gene calls are TRBV19 and TRBJ2-3, with D possibly TRBD1 on 5 matching bases. The CDR3 has 14 residues. CDR1 and CDR2 from the germline V gene are LNHDA and SQIVND (reference sequence). V was trimmed by 9 bases and J by 2 bases, leaving 15 bases between them.

The chain recombines TRBV18 with TRBJ1-1, with D possibly TRBD1 on 5 matching bases. V was clipped by 2 bases and J by 0 bases, with 7 bases between them. The CDR3 extends over 14 amino acids. Germline V gene data show CDR1 as KGHSH and CDR2 as LQKENI. CDR3 region: CASSPDRLNTEAFF. CDR3 bases: TGTGCCAGCTCACCAGACAGACTGAACACTGAAGCTTTCTTT.